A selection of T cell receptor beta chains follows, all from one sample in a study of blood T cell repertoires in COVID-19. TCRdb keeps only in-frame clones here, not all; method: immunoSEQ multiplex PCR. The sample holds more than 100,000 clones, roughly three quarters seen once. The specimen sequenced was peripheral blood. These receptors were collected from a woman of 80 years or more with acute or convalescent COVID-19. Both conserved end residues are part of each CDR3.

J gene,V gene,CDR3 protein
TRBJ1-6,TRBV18,CASSPGTDESPLHF
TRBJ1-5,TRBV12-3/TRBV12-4,CASSHQGPQHF
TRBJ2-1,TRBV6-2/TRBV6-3,CASSWTGTYNEQFF
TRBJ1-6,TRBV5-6,CASSLAGGGYSPLHF
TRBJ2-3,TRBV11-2,CASSHRSADTQYF
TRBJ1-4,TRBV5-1,CASSLAGTPGEKLFF
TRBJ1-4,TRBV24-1,CATSDSQGAGEKLFF
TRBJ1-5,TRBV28,CATASGGLDQPQHF
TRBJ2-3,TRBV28,CASSLLLAGGTGTQYF
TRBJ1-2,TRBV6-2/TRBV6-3,CASSLGGGYTF
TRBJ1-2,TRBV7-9,CASSLLDSWGYTF
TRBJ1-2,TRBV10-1,CASSESGIPGGYTF
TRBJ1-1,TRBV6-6,CASSQRLQVSNDEAFF
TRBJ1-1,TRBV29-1,CSVESGVGTEAFF
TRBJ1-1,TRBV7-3,CASSFSSAAGEAFF
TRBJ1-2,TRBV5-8,CASSLAGGYGYTF
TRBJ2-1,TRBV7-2,CASSPRTSGGNEQFF
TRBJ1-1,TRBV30,CAWSVPVTGGRAEAFF
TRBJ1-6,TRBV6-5,CASRVSGGYSPLHF
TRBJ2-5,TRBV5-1,CASSLVGEETQYF
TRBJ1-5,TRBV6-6,CASSYSRNPDQPQHF
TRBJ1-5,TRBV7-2,CASSTIVGASQPQHF
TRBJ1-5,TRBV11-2,CASSLEVIRGAFCNQPQHF
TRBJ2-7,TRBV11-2,CASSLDPRGDHEQYF
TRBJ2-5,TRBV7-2,CASSYNRGEETQYF
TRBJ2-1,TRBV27,CASSPGQGVPSYNEQFF
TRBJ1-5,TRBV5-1,CASSLGGGNQPQHF
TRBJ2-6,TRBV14,CASSRDSSGANVLTF
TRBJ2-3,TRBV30,CAWSRGLADYTQYF
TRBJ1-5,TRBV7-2,CASSAGFYQPQHF
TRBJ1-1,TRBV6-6,CASSALIGAEAFF
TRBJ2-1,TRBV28,CASSHGTSGHNEQFF
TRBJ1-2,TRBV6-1,CASSEYKNYGYTF
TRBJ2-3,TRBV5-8,CASSLGTSGGTGTDTQYF
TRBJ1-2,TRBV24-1,CATSESWDRGKNGYTF
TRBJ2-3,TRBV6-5,CASLTSGGADTQYF
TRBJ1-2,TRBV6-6,CASSTSWAYGYTF
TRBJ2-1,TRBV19,CASSIDGGAREQFF
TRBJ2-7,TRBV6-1,CASSDRVAYEQYF
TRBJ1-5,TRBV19,CASSQSNQPQHF
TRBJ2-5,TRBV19,CASSNQGPETQYF
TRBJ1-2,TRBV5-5,CASSLGQGIQYGYTF
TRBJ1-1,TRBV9,CASSADLGMRSGDTEAFF
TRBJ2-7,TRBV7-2,CASSLAIIRYEQYF
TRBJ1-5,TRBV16,CASSQGQPFDSNQPQHF